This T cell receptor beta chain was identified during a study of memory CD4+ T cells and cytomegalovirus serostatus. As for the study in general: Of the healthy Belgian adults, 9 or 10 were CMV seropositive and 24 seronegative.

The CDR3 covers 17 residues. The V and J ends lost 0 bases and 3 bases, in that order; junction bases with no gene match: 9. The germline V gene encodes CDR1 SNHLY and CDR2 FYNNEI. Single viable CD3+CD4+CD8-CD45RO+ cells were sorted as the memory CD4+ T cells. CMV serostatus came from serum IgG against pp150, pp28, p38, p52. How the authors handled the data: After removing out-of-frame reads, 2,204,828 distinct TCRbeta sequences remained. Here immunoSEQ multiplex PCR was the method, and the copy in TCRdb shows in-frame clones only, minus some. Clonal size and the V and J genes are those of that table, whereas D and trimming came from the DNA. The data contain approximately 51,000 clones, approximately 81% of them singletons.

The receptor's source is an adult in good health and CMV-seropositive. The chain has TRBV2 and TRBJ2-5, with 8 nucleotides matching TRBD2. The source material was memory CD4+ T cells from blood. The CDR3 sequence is CASSEAPVSSGEETQYF. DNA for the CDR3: TGTGCCAGCAGTGAAGCCCCCGTGAGTAGCGGGGAAGAGACCCAGTACTTC.